This T cell receptor (beta chain) was sequenced during a study of shared clonotypes between healthy human individuals. Sequenced by immunoSEQ multiplex PCR; TCRdb stores in-frame clones only, minus some. The table lists about 2.4 million clones, 90% to 95% of them singletons, with 0.14% in the top ten. Germline CDR1 MNHNY, CDR2 SVGAGI (reference sequence). The V segment lost 6 bases and the J segment 1 base; nucleotides outside the gene matches: 2. The CDR3 is 14 residues long. The V gene is TRBV6-6, the J gene TRBJ2-5; 10 bases agree with TRBD2. The sequenced material came from naive CD4+ T cells sorted from blood. This sample's subset: CD45RA+ positively selected. The receptor's source is a man between 18 and 29 years old in good health. The CDR3 spells CASSVAGGQETQYF. CDR3 nucleotides: TGTGCCAGCAGCGTAGCGGGGGGCCAAGAGACCCAGTACTTC.